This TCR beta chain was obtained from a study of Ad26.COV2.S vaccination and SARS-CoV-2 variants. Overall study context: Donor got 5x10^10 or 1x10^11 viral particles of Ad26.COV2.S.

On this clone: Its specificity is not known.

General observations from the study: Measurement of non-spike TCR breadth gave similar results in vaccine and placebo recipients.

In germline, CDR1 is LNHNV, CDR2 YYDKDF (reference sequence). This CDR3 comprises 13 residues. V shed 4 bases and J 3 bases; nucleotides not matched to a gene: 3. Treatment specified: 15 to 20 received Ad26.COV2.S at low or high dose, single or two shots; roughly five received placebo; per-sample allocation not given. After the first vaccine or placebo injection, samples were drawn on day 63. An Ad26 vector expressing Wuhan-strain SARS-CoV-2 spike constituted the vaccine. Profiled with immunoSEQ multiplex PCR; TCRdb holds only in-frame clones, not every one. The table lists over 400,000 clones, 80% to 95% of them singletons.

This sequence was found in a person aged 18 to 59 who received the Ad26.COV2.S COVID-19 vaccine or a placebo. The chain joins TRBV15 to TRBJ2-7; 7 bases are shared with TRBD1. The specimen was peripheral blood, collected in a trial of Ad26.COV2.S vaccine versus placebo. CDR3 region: CATSTGQLYEQYF. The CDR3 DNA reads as TGTGCCACCAGCACGGGACAGCTCTACGAGCAGTACTTC.